This passage covers 24 T cell receptor beta chains from one sample sequenced in a study of shared clonotypes between healthy human individuals. CD45RO-negative, CCR7-selected cells formed the naive CD8 fraction, which excluded terminally differentiated effector memory CD45RA+ cells. Clones were read by immunoSEQ multiplex PCR, and TCRdb kept only the in-frame ones, dropping some. Of 700,000 to 950,000 clones in the sample, about 96% were seen once. Source material: naive CD8+ T cells sorted from blood. The receptors here all came from a man in his thirties or forties in good health.

V usage is TRBV11-2 and J usage is TRBJ2-1, with D possibly being TRBD2 (5 bases). With 5 bases removed from V and 0 bases from J, the gap between germline ends came to 11 bases. CDR1 SGHAT and CDR2 FQNNGV come from the germline V gene. The CDR3 is made up of 15 amino acids. The CDR3 coding sequence is TGTGCCAGCAGCCCGGACTGGAGCTCCTACAATGAGCAGTTCTTC. Protein sequence: CASSPDWSSYNEQFF.

This chain links TRBV12-5 with TRBJ2-1; the D gene is possibly TRBD1 (5 bases). Germline loops: CDR1 LGHNT, CDR2 FRNRAP. This CDR3 region has 15 residues. Trimming left V 1 base short and J 2 bases short, with 9 bases between. The CDR3 region has the DNA TGTGCTAGTGGTTTGGAGGGGAATCCCTACAATGAGCAGTTCTTC. It codes for CASGLEGNPYNEQFF. The full variable domain, its missing parts supplied by reference TRBV12-5 and TRBJ2-1, is DARVTQTPRHKVTEMGQEVTMRCQPILGHNTVFWYRQTMMQGLELLAYFRNRAPLDDSGMPKDRFSAEMPDATLATLKIQPSEPRDSAVYFCASGLEGNPYNEQFFGPGTRLTVL.

The J gene is TRBJ1-4, the V gene TRBV28; TRBD1 matches 9 bases. The junction had 7 bases not matched to a gene; V was cut back by 6 bases and J by 8 bases. CDR1 and CDR2 from the germline V gene are MDHEN and SYDVKM. CDR3 length equals 14 residues. As DNA, the CDR3 is TGTGCCAGCAGCCCCGGGACAGGGTTGGAAAAACTGTTTTTT. Translated, it gives CASSPGTGLEKLFF.

The gene calls are TRBV19 and TRBJ1-2; perhaps TRBD1 as D (5 bases). The germline CDR1 and CDR2 sequences are LNHDA and SQIVND (reference sequence). V lost 5 bases and J 3 bases, leaving 16 bases between the germline ends. This CDR3 spans 15 amino acids. CDR3 loop: CASSPRREGYYGYTF. The CDR3 region has the DNA TGTGCCAGTAGTCCCCGGAGGGAGGGGTACTATGGCTACACCTTC.

The rearrangement links TRBV29-1 to TRBJ2-3, with 9 bases that match TRBD2. The CDR3 is 15 amino acids. With V trimmed by 5 bases and J by 0 bases, 6 bases remained unmatched. Germline-derived CDR1 and CDR2 are SQVTM and ANQGSEA. The CDR3 DNA reads as TGCAGCGTTAACGGACTAGCGACTAGCACAGATACGCAGTATTTT. Protein: CSVNGLATSTDTQYF.

V and J are TRBV27 and TRBJ1-5, with a possible D match to TRBD1 (6 bases). The germline gives CDR1 MNHEY, CDR2 SMNVEV (reference sequence). V was trimmed by 5 bases and J by 6 bases, leaving 11 bases between them. This CDR3 spans 13 amino acids. The CDR3 region has the DNA TGTGCCAGCAGTCAGGGGTTCGGTCAGCCCCAGCATTTT. Its protein is CASSQGFGQPQHF.

The chain carries TRBV7-2 and TRBJ2-5; D possibly corresponds to TRBD1 (5 bases). CDR1 and CDR2 (germline): SGHTA, FQGNSA. V lost 5 bases, J lost 5 bases, and 12 bases lay in between. The CDR3 spans 13 residues. This chain's CDR3 is CASSPISGETQYF. The CDR3 coding sequence is TGTGCCAGCAGCCCAATATCAGGGGAGACCCAGTACTTC.

This clone was seen a single time. The chain links TRBV28 to TRBJ2-1; the D is unclear. CDR1 MDHEN and CDR2 SYDVKM come from the germline V gene. The germline V and J ends were trimmed by 6 bases and 6 bases, with 15 bases remaining between them. The CDR3 is 14 residues long. CDR3 residues: CASSSQDGPNEQFF. The CDR3 DNA is TGTGCCAGCAGCTCCCAGGACGGTCCCAATGAGCAGTTCTTC.

The rearrangement links TRBV11-3 to TRBJ2-2; TRBD1 matches at 7 bases. Looked up from germline, CDR1 is SGHNT and CDR2 is YENEEA. V lost 4 bases, J lost 1 base, and 9 bases stayed unmatched. This CDR3 region has 17 residues. The CDR3 DNA reads as TGTGCCAGCAGCTCTCAACCCGGGACAGAGAACACCGGGGAGCTGTTTTTT. This encodes CASSSQPGTENTGELFF.

V usage is TRBV7-9 and J usage is TRBJ2-7; 16 nucleotides agree with TRBD2. CDR1 SEHNR and CDR2 FQNEAQ come from the germline V gene (reference sequence). The trim removed 5 bases at V and 6 bases at J, leaving 10 bases unmatched. The CDR3 is 17 amino acids. This CDR3 is CASSQPGTSGRALEQYF. CDR3 coding DNA: TGTGCCAGCAGCCAGCCCGGGACTAGCGGGAGGGCCCTCGAGCAGTACTTC.

The genes are TRBV19 and TRBJ2-1; TRBD1 matches at 7 bases. Trimming at V came to 2 bases and at J to 3 bases, leaving 13 bases not matched to a gene. This CDR3 has 18 amino acids. Germline values: CDR1 LNHDA, CDR2 SQIVND (reference sequence). CDR3 protein: CASSIRQDRKLFYNEQFF. For the CDR3, the DNA is TGTGCCAGTAGTATAAGACAGGACAGGAAATTATTCTACAATGAGCAGTTCTTC. Full variable domain (remainder filled in from reference TRBV19 and TRBJ2-1): DGGITQSPKYLFRKEGQNVTLSCEQNLNHDAMYWYRQDPGQGLRLIYYSQIVNDFQKGDIAEGYSVSREKKESFPLTVTSAQKNPTAFYLCASSIRQDRKLFYNEQFFGPGTRLTVL.

The chain couples TRBV7-9 to TRBJ2-7; 8 nucleotides align to TRBD2. Germline values: CDR1 SEHNR, CDR2 FQNEAQ (reference sequence). V was clipped by 1 base and J by 5 bases; unmatched bases: 1. There are 13 residues in the CDR3. The CDR3 protein is CASSLELADEQYF. The DNA of the CDR3 is TGTGCCAGCAGCTTAGAACTAGCGGACGAGCAGTACTTC.

The genes are TRBV7-6 and TRBJ1-2; no reliable D call. The CDR3 is 15 residues long. Per the germline V gene, CDR1 is SGHVS and CDR2 is FNYEAQ. Trimming left V 0 bases short and J 0 bases short, with 8 bases between. This chain's CDR3 is CASSLARPPNYGYTF. The CDR3 nucleotides are TGTGCCAGCAGCTTAGCCAGGCCCCCTAACTATGGCTACACCTTC.

The V and J genes are TRBV4-2 and TRBJ2-3; 13 bases fit TRBD2. The CDR3 sequence is 18 residues long. Trimming removed 0 bases from V and 4 bases from J; junction bases left unmatched: 7. Germline V lookup: CDR1 LGHNA, CDR2 YNFKEQ. CDR3 in DNA: TGTGCCAGCAGCCAAGATCGAGAACTAGCGGGAGGGGCAGATACGCAGTATTTT. It specifies CASSQDRELAGGADTQYF.

V is TRBV7-6 and J is TRBJ1-4; 7 nucleotides match TRBD1. The V gene's germline CDR1 is SGHVS and CDR2 FNYEAQ. The V and J ends lost 1 base and 8 bases, in that order; junction bases with no gene match: 7. The CDR3 contains 15 residues. The CDR3 is CASSLVEGAREKLFF. CDR3 bases: TGTGCCAGCAGCTTAGTTGAGGGGGCGAGAGAAAAACTGTTTTTT.

The genes are TRBV28 and TRBJ2-1, with D tentatively TRBD2 (6 bases). Germline lookup yields CDR1 MDHEN and CDR2 SYDVKM. This CDR3 spans 12 amino acids. Between the trimmed V and J ends, which lost 6 bases and 8 bases, there was a span of 11 bases. In DNA form, the CDR3 reads TGTGCCAGCAGCCCTGGAGGGGATGAGCAGTTCTTC. Translation: CASSPGGDEQFF.

The rearrangement joins TRBV5-5 to TRBJ2-7, with TRBD2 matching 9 bases. The junction had 9 bases not matched to a gene; V was cut back by 5 bases and J by 6 bases. The CDR3 has 14 amino acids. Germline CDR1 is SGHKS and CDR2 is YYEKEE (reference sequence). The chain's CDR3 is CASRYSGSASEQYF. CDR3 sequence (DNA): TGTGCCAGCAGGTATAGCGGGAGCGCGTCCGAGCAGTACTTC.

The genes are TRBV5-6 and TRBJ2-7, with D possibly matching TRBD2 (6 bases). CDR1 and CDR2 (germline): SGHDT, YYEEEE. This CDR3 has 13 residues. V lost 4 bases to trimming and J lost 6 bases, with 14 bases between them. The CDR3 spells CASSLGGAFEQYF. For the CDR3, the DNA is TGTGCCAGCAGCCTCGGAGGGGCGTTCGAGCAGTACTTC.

As concerns this clone: Other nucleotide sequences from this sample produce the same CDR3. The V and J genes are TRBV7-6 and TRBJ2-5; 7 bases align to TRBD1. This CDR3 is 14 amino acids long. Germline V lookup: CDR1 SGHVS, CDR2 FNYEAQ. V lost 3 bases, J lost 1 base, and 2 bases stayed unmatched. The DNA for the CDR3 is TGTGCCAGCAGCTTGGCAGGGGGCCAAGAGACCCAGTACTTC. It specifies CASSLAGGQETQYF. Based on the CDR3 plus reference TRBV7-6 and TRBJ2-5, the full variable domain is GAGVSQSPRYKVTKRGQDVALRCDPISGHVSLYWYRQALGQGPEFLTYFNYEAQQDKSGLPNDRFSAERPEGSISTLTIQRTEQRDSAMYRCASSLAGGQETQYFGPGTRLLVL.

The rearrangement uses TRBV28 and TRBJ2-7; 9 bases align to TRBD2. V was pared by 1 base and J by 5 bases, with 3 bases of the junction left unmatched. CDR1 and CDR2 (germline): MDHEN, SYDVKM. The CDR3 loop spans 14 amino acids. The chain's CDR3 is CASSLFSSGNEQYF. As DNA, the CDR3 is TGTGCCAGCAGTTTATTTTCTAGCGGGAACGAGCAGTACTTC.

CDR3 protein: CASSIGDGVYEQYF. The CDR3 DNA reads as TGTGCCAGTAGTATTGGGGACGGGGTCTACGAGCAGTACTTC. The chain links TRBV19 to TRBJ2-7; tentatively, D is TRBD1 or TRBD2 (5 bases each). CDR1 and CDR2 (germline): LNHDA, SQIVND (reference sequence). There are 14 residues in the CDR3. V was cut by 3 bases and J by 3 bases, with 12 bases left in between. Together with reference TRBV19 and TRBJ2-7, the CDR3 gives the full variable domain: DGGITQSPKYLFRKEGQNVTLSCEQNLNHDAMYWYRQDPGQGLRLIYYSQIVNDFQKGDIAEGYSVSREKKESFPLTVTSAQKNPTAFYLCASSIGDGVYEQYFGPGTRLTVT.

The genes are TRBV10-1 and TRBJ2-3; TRBD2 agrees at 7 bases. V gave up 3 bases and J gave up 2 bases; unmatched junction bases: 5. The CDR3 covers 15 residues. Germline V gene lookup returns CDR1 WNHNN and CDR2 SYGVQD (reference sequence). CDR3 sequence: CASSDGGSYTDTQYF. The CDR3 bases are TGCGCCAGCAGTGACGGCGGGAGCTACACAGATACGCAGTATTTT.

This chain uses TRBV27 with TRBJ2-3; D unclear. V lost 5 bases and J 5 bases, leaving 5 bases between the germline ends. This CDR3 is built from 11 residues. The germline V gene has CDR1 MNHEY and CDR2 SMNVEV (reference sequence). CDR3 sequence: CASSTLDTQYF. Here the CDR3 DNA reads TGTGCCAGCAGTACGTTAGATACGCAGTATTTT.

The chain uses TRBV7-6 and TRBJ2-7, with a weak D call TRBD1 (6 bases). The CDR3 runs 14 residues. V was shortened by 5 bases and J by 2 bases, with 13 bases between the two germline ends. Germline V CDR1 and CDR2: SGHVS, FNYEAQ. As DNA, the CDR3 is TGTGCCAGCAGCCCTCGACAGGCTCCCTACGAGCAGTACTTC. It translates to CASSPRQAPYEQYF.